These 10 T cell receptor beta chains came from one sample sequenced in a study of persistence of HIV-infected CD4 T cells. Stimulation used approximately 9.1 ug/mL lysate from CMV-infected fibroblasts. Memory cells lacking CD40L and CD69 with high CD45RO were sorted. The libraries were made with immunoSEQ version 4 in survey mode. Assay used: immunoSEQ multiplex PCR; TCRdb lists only in-frame clones, some missing. The sample contains about 33,000 clones, approximately 80% of which appear only once. What these receptors recognize is not known. The specimen comprised CD4+ T cells sorted from PBMCs after 18-hour stimulation, sampled from a patient who received antiretroviral therapy. Source of these receptors: an adult man with HIV who was CMV-seropositive.

The chain uses TRBV30 and TRBJ1-5; 9 bases agree with TRBD1. Germline lookup yields CDR1 GTSNPN and CDR2 SVGIG (reference sequence). The CDR3 totals 15 residues. V shed 0 bases and J 6 bases; nucleotides not matched to a gene: 6. The CDR3 coding sequence is TGTGCCTGGAGTGTGGGACAGGGAATATCTCAGCCCCAGCATTTT. Translated: CAWSVGQGISQPQHF.

The chain uses TRBV28 and TRBJ1-6; maybe TRBD1 (5 bases). CDR3 length: 15 amino acids. V was shortened by 3 bases and J by 7 bases, with 13 bases between the two germline ends. Germline V gives CDR1 MDHEN, CDR2 SYDVKM. DNA for the CDR3: TGTGCCAGCAGTTTCTTTCCGACAGCCAATTCACCCCTCCACTTT. As protein: CASSFFPTANSPLHF.

The V and J genes are TRBV12-5 and TRBJ2-1; 7 nucleotides agree with TRBD2. V lost 4 bases and J lost 2; bases outside the gene matches: 5. CDR1 is LGHNT, CDR2 FRNRAP, per germline. This CDR3 is 15 amino acids long. The CDR3 bases are TGTGCTAGTGGTTCCGGGGCGGGGGCCTACAATGAGCAGTTCTTC. This gives the protein CASGSGAGAYNEQFF.

The chain is built from TRBV7-6 and TRBJ2-3; TRBD2 matches at 7 bases. Losses at the gene ends were 3 bases for V and 1 base for J; bases not matched to a gene: 4. In germline, CDR1 is SGHVS, CDR2 FNYEAQ. The CDR3 runs to 15 residues. The CDR3: CASSFTAGGTDTQYF. CDR3 nucleotides: TGTGCCAGCAGCTTTACGGCGGGGGGCACAGATACGCAGTATTTT.

On this clone: In the same sample, other DNA sequences code for this CDR3. The V call is TRBV2, the J call TRBJ1-1, with D unresolved. CDR3 size: 13 residues. The germline CDR1 and CDR2 sequences are SNHLY and FYNNEI. Trimming took 0 bases from V and 5 from J, leaving 7 bases between them. The CDR3 protein is CASSEAGETEAFF. CDR3 sequence (DNA): TGTGCCAGCAGTGAAGCCGGAGAAACTGAAGCTTTCTTT.

DNA of the CDR3: TGTGCCAGCAGCTTACGAACCACGGGGGGGCGCCCAGATACGCAGTATTTT. This codes for CASSLRTTGGRPDTQYF. This chain links TRBV7-9 with TRBJ2-3; 8 bases fit TRBD2. The CDR3 spans 17 residues. Germline-derived CDR1 and CDR2 are SEHNR and FQNEAQ (reference sequence). The ends lost 2 bases at V and 4 bases at J; junction bases unmatched: 11. Full variable domain (remainder filled in from reference TRBV7-9 and TRBJ2-3): DTGVSQNPRHKITKRGQNVTFRCDPISEHNRLYWYRQTLGQGPEFLTYFQNEAQLEKSRLLSDRFSAERPKGSFSTLEIQRTEQGDSAMYLCASSLRTTGGRPDTQYFGPGTRLTVL.

The chain is built from TRBV5-1 and TRBJ1-1; maybe TRBD1 (5 bases). The CDR3 spans 13 residues. Germline lookup yields CDR1 SGHRS and CDR2 YFSETQ. Deletions cut 2 bases from V and 6 bases from J, with 11 bases between. Written as DNA, the CDR3 is TGCGCCAGCAGCTTCGCAGGGACGCCTGAAGCTTTCTTT. The encoded protein is CASSFAGTPEAFF.

The chain uses TRBV29-1 and TRBJ1-2; no firm D call. Germline CDR1 is SQVTM and CDR2 is ANQGSEA. This CDR3 spans 11 amino acids. V shed 2 bases and J shed 1 base, with 2 bases lying between them. The CDR3: CSVESNYGYTF. In DNA, the CDR3 is TGCAGCGTTGAAAGTAACTATGGCTACACCTTC.

The count of this clone is one. V and J are TRBV5-1 and TRBJ2-3; D could derive from TRBD1 or TRBD2 (6 bases each). The CDR3 is 15 amino acids. Trimming shortened V by 0 bases and J by 0 bases, and 8 bases separated the two germline ends. Per germline, CDR1 SGHRS and CDR2 YFSETQ. Here the CDR3 reads CASSLAGGSTDTQYF. CDR3 sequence (DNA): TGCGCCAGCAGCTTGGCCGGGGGCAGCACAGATACGCAGTATTTT.

The chain links TRBV19 to TRBJ1-2, with TRBD1 identical over 7 bases. Looked up from germline, CDR1 is LNHDA and CDR2 is SQIVND (reference sequence). Unmatched junction bases numbered 6, after V lost 5 bases and J lost 0 bases. This CDR3 region has 15 residues. Here the CDR3 reads CASSGWDRSNYGYTF. DNA for the CDR3: TGTGCCAGTAGTGGCTGGGACAGATCTAACTATGGCTACACCTTC.